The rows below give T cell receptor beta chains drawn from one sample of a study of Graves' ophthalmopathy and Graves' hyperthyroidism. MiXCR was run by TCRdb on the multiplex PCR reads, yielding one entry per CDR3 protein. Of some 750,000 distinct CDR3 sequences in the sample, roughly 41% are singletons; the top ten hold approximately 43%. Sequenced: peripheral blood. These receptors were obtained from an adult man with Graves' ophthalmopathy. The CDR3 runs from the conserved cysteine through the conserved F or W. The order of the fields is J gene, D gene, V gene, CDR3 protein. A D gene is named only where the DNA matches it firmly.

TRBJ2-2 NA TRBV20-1 CSARDKGQGSNTGELFF
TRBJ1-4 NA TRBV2 CASSVRGDNEKLFF
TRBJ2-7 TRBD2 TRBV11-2 CASSLGREQVQYF
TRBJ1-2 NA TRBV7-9 CASSLQEDYGYTF
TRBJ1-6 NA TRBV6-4 CASSVSTGGSPLHF
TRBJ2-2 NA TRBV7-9 CASQRDSITGELFF
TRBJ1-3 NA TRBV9 CASSVGDARGWPSSGNTIYF
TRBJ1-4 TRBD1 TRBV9 CASSGSGTGDEKLFF
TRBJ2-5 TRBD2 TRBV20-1 CSAPLAGLETQYF
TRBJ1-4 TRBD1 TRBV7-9 CASSPTGAFVEKLFF
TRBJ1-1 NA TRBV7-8 CASSLAMSNTEAFF
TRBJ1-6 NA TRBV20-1 CSDKGGVGSPLHF
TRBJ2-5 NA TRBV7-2 CASSLATGIGETQYF
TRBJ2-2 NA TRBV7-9 CASSRDWSTSGELFF
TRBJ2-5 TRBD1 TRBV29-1 CSVQQGYQETQYF
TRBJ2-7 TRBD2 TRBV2 CATARTSGGYEQYF
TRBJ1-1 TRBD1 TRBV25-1 CASSSGGTGTHEAFF
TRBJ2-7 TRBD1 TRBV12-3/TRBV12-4 CASRSQGVPSYEQYF
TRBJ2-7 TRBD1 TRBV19 CASSQATGTYEQYF
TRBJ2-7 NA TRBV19 CASSIDHRSLYEQYF
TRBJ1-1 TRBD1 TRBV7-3 CASSPTGGMNTEAFF
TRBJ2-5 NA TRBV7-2 CASSLGRTLQETQYF
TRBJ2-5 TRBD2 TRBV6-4 CASRLGGDETQYF
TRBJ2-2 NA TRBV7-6 CASAGTPNTGELFF
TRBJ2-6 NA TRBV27 CASGTGSISGANVLTF
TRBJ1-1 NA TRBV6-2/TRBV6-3 CASTPFRQAEAFF
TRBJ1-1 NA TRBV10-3 CAIGMGEAFF